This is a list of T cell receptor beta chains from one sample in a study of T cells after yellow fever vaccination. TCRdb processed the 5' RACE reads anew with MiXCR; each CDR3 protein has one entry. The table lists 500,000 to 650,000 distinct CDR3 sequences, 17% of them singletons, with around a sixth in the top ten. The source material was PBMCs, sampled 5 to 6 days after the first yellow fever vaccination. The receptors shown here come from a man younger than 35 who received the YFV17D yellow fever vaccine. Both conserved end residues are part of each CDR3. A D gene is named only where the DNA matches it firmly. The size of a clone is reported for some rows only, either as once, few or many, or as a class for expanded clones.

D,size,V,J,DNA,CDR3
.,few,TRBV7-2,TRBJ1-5,TGTGCCAGCAGCTTAGGTTGGGGGGACCAGCCCCAGCATTTT,CASSLGWGDQPQHF
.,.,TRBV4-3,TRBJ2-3,TGCGCCAGCAGCCCCGGGGTAGCGGAGGCAGATACGCAGTATTTT,CASSPGVAEADTQYF
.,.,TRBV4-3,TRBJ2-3,TGCGCCAGCAGCCAAGGTCCCCCATCAAGCACAGATACGCAGTATTTT,CASSQGPPSSTDTQYF
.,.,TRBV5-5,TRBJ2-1,TGTGCCAGCATCCTTTCAGGGGAATCCTACAATGAGCAGTTCTTC,CASILSGESYNEQFF
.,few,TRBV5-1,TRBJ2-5,TGCGCCAGCAGCGAAGCCCATGAGACCCAGTACTTC,CASSEAHETQYF
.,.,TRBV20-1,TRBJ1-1,TGCAGTGCTAGAGACCCCGGCTCGGGGAGGTACACTGAAGCTTTCTTT,CSARDPGSGRYTEAFF
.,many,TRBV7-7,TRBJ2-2,TGTGCTAGCAGCTTAGAACGGAACACCGGGGAGCTGTTTTTT,CASSLERNTGELFF
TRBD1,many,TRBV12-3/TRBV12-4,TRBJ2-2,TGTGCCAGCAGTACAAGACAGGGCTACACCGGGGAGCTGTTTTTT,CASSTRQGYTGELFF
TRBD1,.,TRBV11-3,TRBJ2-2,TGTGCCAGCAGCCCCCAGACCGGGACAGGGGGCCCCGGGGAGCTGTTTTTT,CASSPQTGTGGPGELFF
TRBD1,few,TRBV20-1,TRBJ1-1,TGCAGTGCTAGGGTTTATCAGGGGGGCTTTACTGAAGCTTTCTTT,CSARVYQGGFTEAFF
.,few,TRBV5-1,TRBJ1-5,TGCGCCAGCAGCGAACAGGGTTCGAGCAATCAGCCCCAGCATTTT,CASSEQGSSNQPQHF
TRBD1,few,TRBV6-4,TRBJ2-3,TGTGCCAGCAGTCGACCTCGACAGGGGAGCACAGATACGCAGTATTTT,CASSRPRQGSTDTQYF
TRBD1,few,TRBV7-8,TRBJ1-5,TGTGCCAGCAGCTCAGACAGGGGGCGTCAAAAGCCCCAGCATTTT,CASSSDRGRQKPQHF
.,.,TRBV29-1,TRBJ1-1,TGCAGCGTTGTACTGTCAGGCCGCTCTGAGGCTTTCTTT,CSVVLSGRSEAFF
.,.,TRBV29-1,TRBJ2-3,TGCAGCGTTACTGGGGGCGGGCTGAACACAGATACGCAGTATTTT,CSVTGGGLNTDTQYF
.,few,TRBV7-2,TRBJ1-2,TGTGCCAGCAGCTTAGGTTTACAGGGAGTTGGCTACACCTTC,CASSLGLQGVGYTF
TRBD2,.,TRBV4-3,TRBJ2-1,TGCGCCAGCAGCCAAGGTCTAGCGGCATTCTACAATGAGCAGTTCTTC,CASSQGLAAFYNEQFF
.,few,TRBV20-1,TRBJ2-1,TGCAGTGCTCCTATAAAAGTGCAGTTCTTC,CSAPIKVQFF
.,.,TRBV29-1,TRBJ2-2,TGCAGCGCGGTGGGCTGGAACACCGGGGAGCTGTTTTTT,CSAVGWNTGELFF
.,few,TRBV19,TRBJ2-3,TGTGCCAGTAGTTGGCAGACGAGCACAGATACGCAGTATTTT,CASSWQTSTDTQYF
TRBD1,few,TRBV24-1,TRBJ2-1,TGTGCCACCAGTGATTTGGAGGCCAGGGGGAACAATGAGCAGTTCTTC,CATSDLEARGNNEQFF
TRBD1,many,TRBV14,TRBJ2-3,TGTGCCAGCAGCCAAGATCGTACAGGGGCTGGAGATACGCAGTATTTT,CASSQDRTGAGDTQYF
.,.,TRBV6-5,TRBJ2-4,TGTGCCAGCAGTTTGGGGGTGGGAAACATTCAGTACTTC,CASSLGVGNIQYF
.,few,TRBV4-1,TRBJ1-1,TGCGCCAGCAGCCAAGTACCGCAGAACACTGAAGCTTTCTTT,CASSQVPQNTEAFF
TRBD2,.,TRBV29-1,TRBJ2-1,TGCAGCGTTTTCAGACTAGCGGGGGAAGAGCAGTTCTTC,CSVFRLAGEEQFF
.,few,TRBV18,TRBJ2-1,TGTGCCAGCTCACCAGTCGGGAGAATCGGTGAGCAGTTCTTC,CASSPVGRIGEQFF
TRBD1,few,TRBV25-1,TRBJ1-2,TGTGCCAGCAAATTTGGACAGGGGGACTATGGCTACACCTTC,CASKFGQGDYGYTF
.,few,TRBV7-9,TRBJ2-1,TGTGCCAGCAGCTTAACTCCGGACACGAATGAGCAGTTCTTC,CASSLTPDTNEQFF
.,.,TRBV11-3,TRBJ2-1,TGTGCCAGCAGCTTGGGGGCGTTAAACAATGAGCAGTTCTTC,CASSLGALNNEQFF
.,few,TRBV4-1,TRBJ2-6,TGCGCCAGCAGCTCCTACAGAGACTCTGGGGCCAACGTCCTGACTTTC,CASSSYRDSGANVLTF
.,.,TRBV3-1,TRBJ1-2,TGTGCCAGTGGTCGAACGACAGGCAACTATGGCTACACCTTC,CASGRTTGNYGYTF
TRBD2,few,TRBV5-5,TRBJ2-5,TGTGCCAGCAGCCGGGGGGGACTAGCGGAGACCCAGTACTTC,CASSRGGLAETQYF
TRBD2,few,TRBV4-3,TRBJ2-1,TGCGCCAGCAGCCAAGATACGGGGGGGTCTTACAATGAGCAGTTCTTC,CASSQDTGGSYNEQFF